The 8 T cell receptor beta chains presented below share a single source sample, sequenced in a study of OX40 agonist ivuxolimab in advanced cancers. Only in-frame clones appear in the TCRdb table, and some are missing; sequencing was by immunoSEQ multiplex PCR. The repertoire holds around 34,000 clones, with roughly 82% as singletons. This sample comprised CD4+ or CD8+ T cells sorted from blood, obtained in a trial of the OX40 agonist ivuxolimab. The receptor source for this set is an adult with an advanced solid tumor such as melanoma, head and neck, liver or kidney cancer.

The rearrangement links TRBV6-5 to TRBJ2-7; a weak D match, TRBD1 (6 bases). Trimming removed 7 bases at V and 2 bases at J, with 12 bases between. The length of the CDR3 is 13 residues. CDR1 and CDR2 from the germline V gene are MNHEY and SVGAGI. CDR3 nucleotide sequence: TGTGCCAGCAACCCTCAGGGGACCTACGAGCAGTACTTC. It yields the protein CASNPQGTYEQYF.

The V call is TRBV5-1, the J call TRBJ2-3; D remains unclear. This CDR3 region has 14 residues. The V end was cut by 5 bases, the J end by 1 base, with 11 bases between. From germline, CDR1 is SGHRS and CDR2 YFSETQ. CDR3 region: CASSVRGGTDTQYF. The CDR3 nucleotides read TGCGCCAGCAGTGTCCGAGGAGGCACAGATACGCAGTATTTT.

The CDR3 coding sequence is TGCGCCAGCAGCTTGGCCGTTCGGCAGGGGAACACTGAAGCTTTCTTT. This translates into CASSLAVRQGNTEAFF. The chain recombines TRBV5-1 with TRBJ1-1, with TRBD1 as a possible D gene (5 bases). This CDR3 has 16 residues. V dropped 0 bases and J dropped 1 base, with 13 bases sitting between them. Germline CDR1 reads SGHRS; CDR2 reads YFSETQ.

Only a few counts were recorded for this clone. CDR3 sequence: CASRLPGQLEQYF. The CDR3 DNA reads TGTGCCAGCAGATTGCCGGGGCAGCTCGAGCAGTACTTC. V and J are TRBV28 and TRBJ2-7, with D perhaps given as TRBD1 or TRBD2 (5 bases each). V shed 6 bases and J shed 6 bases, with 15 bases lying between them. The V gene's germline CDR1 is MDHEN and CDR2 SYDVKM. The CDR3 is 13 residues long.

In this sample, this clone turned up a few times. CDR3 sequence reads: CASSQEGPSESSYEQYF. The CDR3, as DNA: TGTGCCAGCAGCCAAGAAGGCCCTTCCGAAAGCTCCTACGAGCAGTACTTC. The chain carries TRBV7-2 and TRBJ2-7; D call uncertain. This CDR3 has 17 amino acids. Germline V gene data show CDR1 as SGHTA and CDR2 as FQGNSA. Trimming left V 5 bases short and J 0 bases short, with 20 bases between.

The V call is TRBV5-1, the J call TRBJ2-7, with 9 bases aligning to TRBD1. Germline-derived CDR1 and CDR2 are SGHRS and YFSETQ. This CDR3 comprises 16 residues. The trim removed 0 bases at V and 5 bases at J, leaving 9 bases unmatched. CDR3: CASSLATGTGYHEQYF. CDR3 bases: TGCGCCAGCAGCTTGGCCACCGGGACAGGGTACCACGAGCAGTACTTC.

This sequence joins TRBV6-1 and TRBJ1-1; D ambiguous. Trimming removed 5 bases at V and 4 bases at J, with 11 bases between. The length of the CDR3 is 13 residues. Germline values: CDR1 MNHNS, CDR2 SASEGT. The CDR3 bases are TGTGCCAGCAGTTGGCGGGGTGGCACTGAAGCTTTCTTT. Translating gives CASSWRGGTEAFF.

The chain has TRBV7-3 and TRBJ2-1; D assignment may be TRBD1 or TRBD2 (6 bases each). The V and J ends lost 1 base and 15 bases respectively, with 16 bases between them. The CDR3 has 13 amino acids. The germline gives CDR1 SGHTA, CDR2 FQGTGA. CDR3 nucleotides: TGTGCCAGCAGCTTAAACCCGGGGGCCAGACCGTTCTTC. Translation: CASSLNPGARPFF.